This entry describes one T cell receptor (beta chain). Its antigen is undetermined. This sample is part of a study of OX40 agonist ivuxolimab in advanced cancers. Study context: A diagnosis of hepatocellular carcinoma, melanoma, renal cell or head and neck cancer was present in dose-escalation patients.

Study findings and constraints: Several nonresponders also turned out to have low normalized T-cell clonal expansion.

Germline lookup yields CDR1 SGHAT and CDR2 FQNNGV. Trimming removed 5 bases from V and 11 bases from J, with 19 bases in between. CDR3 length equals 13 residues. TCRdb's copy holds only in-frame clones and misses some; the assay was immunoSEQ multiplex PCR. The sample consists of tens of thousands of clones, about 88% of them appearing once. The sequence was collected from an adult with an advanced solid tumor such as melanoma, head and neck, liver or kidney cancer. Sequences were derived from CD4+ or CD8+ T cells sorted from blood, sampled in a trial of the OX40 agonist ivuxolimab. The chain is built from TRBV11-2 and TRBJ2-7, with D unresolved. CDR3 bases: TGTGCCAGCAGCCCCGCGTCCCGTACGAACAAGTACTTC. As protein: CASSPASRTNKYF.